This T cell receptor (beta chain) was sequenced for a study of blood T cell repertoires in COVID-19. At the level of the study: There were acute and convalescent COVID-19 samples, and they came from the United States, Italy and Spain. PBMCs, B-cell-depleted T cells, or T cells provided the cDNA or gDNA that made up the material.

The V end lost 4 bases, the J end lost 4 bases, and 8 bases lay between the germline ends. This CDR3 has 12 residues. CDR1 is SGHTA and CDR2 is FQGNSA in the germline V gene. In the original workflow: It was from reference gene primer amplification that nucleated cell counts were estimated. Produced via immunoSEQ multiplex PCR; TCRdb's table is partial and in-frame only. That table is the source of V, J and clone size, and D and trimming were worked out from the DNA. The sample shows 25,000 to 35,000 clones, 84% of them seen only once. The sample was peripheral blood. The genes are TRBV7-2 and TRBJ2-7; the D is unclear. This clonotype was sampled from a man between 65 and 85 years old with active COVID-19. Written as DNA, the CDR3 is TGTGCCAGCAGCTCCCTAACTTACGAGCAGTACTTC. Translated: CASSSLTYEQYF.